This T cell receptor beta chain was identified in a study of blood T cell repertoires in COVID-19 (TCRdb year 2020). Looking at the study overall: The collaborator samples originated in the United States, Italy and Spain and spanned the acute and convalescent phases of COVID-19. The material from the prospective study consisted of cDNA or gDNA derived from T cells, B-cell-depleted T cells, or PBMCs. The dataset comprised deeply sampled blood TCRbeta repertoires from subjects exposed to, actively infected with, or recovered from COVID-19. The repertoires were released in a freely available public database meant as a resource for research on the immune response to SARS-CoV-2. Samples came from the ongoing ImmuneRACE study (first 160 participants) plus 1,254 subjects from 6 global collaborators. The sample metadata nearly always contained a de-identified subject ID, COVID-19 status, age in years and sex. HLA class I and class II types, where available, came from metadata supplied by the sample provider rather than from assay-based typing.

Taken from the germline V gene, the CDR1 and CDR2 loops are SGHAT and FQNNGV. V has 2 bases trimmed and J has 4 bases trimmed; junction bases matching no gene number 10. The CDR3 measures 17 amino acids from cysteine to phenylalanine. CDR3 DNA only is kept here, 51 bases in frame from base 1. On this clone itself: Its antigen target is currently unknown. Nothing much larger sits one base from this clone, and base qualities are not available.

What the study reported, not specific to this receptor: The amount of clinical and demographic metadata varied by source and participant and was provided uncurated.

TCRbeta CDR3 regions were amplified from genomic DNA using the immunoSEQ Assay, a bias-controlled multiplex PCR. Per the authors' processing: The number of nucleated cells in each sample was estimated from the amplification of reference gene primers within the assay. Sequence reads were collapsed and filtered to measure the absolute abundance of every unique TCRbeta CDR3 rearrangement. For each sample, productive Simpson clonality was calculated as the square root of Simpson's diversity index over productive rearrangements. The clones in this table, taken by TCRdb from immuneACCESS, are in-frame only. Not every clone is retained; where verified, under half of the shortfall comes from an unresolved V gene, and the cause of the rest is unknown. V and J calls and clone size are as listed in that table; D and trimming were resolved from the DNA. This sample lists roughly 430,000 clones; 70% to 90% were detected once. Clones ranked in the top ten supply 2% to 2.5% of the sample.

In the prospective study, participants were 18 to 89 years old, resided in 25 or so geographic areas of the United States, and were enrolled through a virtual design. To assign participants to cohorts, the prospective study relied on clinical history that participants themselves reported in a screening survey and a study questionnaire. In the prospective study, whole blood, serum and a nasopharyngeal or oropharyngeal swab were collected from each participant by mobile phlebotomists. Participants in the prospective study had the option to provide additional blood draws and questionnaires over a 2-month period. Before DNA extraction, blood samples from the prospective study were shipped at room temperature or frozen.

This clonotype originated in a middle-aged woman with acute COVID-19. The material sequenced was PBMCs or T cells enriched from blood (not recorded which). The receptor chain draws on TRBV11-2 and TRBJ1-4, with 7 middle bases fitting TRBD1. The CDR3: CASSLLPPGQLNEKLFF. The bases read TGTGCCAGCAGCTTATTACCACCGGGACAGCTTAATGAAAAACTGTTTTTT.